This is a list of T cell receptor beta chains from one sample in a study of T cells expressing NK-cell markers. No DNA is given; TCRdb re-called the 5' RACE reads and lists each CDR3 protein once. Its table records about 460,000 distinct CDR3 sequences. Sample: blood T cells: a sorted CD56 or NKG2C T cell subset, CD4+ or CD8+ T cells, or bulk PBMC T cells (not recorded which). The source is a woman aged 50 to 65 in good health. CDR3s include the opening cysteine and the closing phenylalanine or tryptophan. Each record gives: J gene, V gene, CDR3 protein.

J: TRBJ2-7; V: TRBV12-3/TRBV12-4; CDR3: CASRRPAGGPSEQYF
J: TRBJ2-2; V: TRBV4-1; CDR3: CASSQEQQIAGELFF
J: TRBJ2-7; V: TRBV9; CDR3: CASSAGDEQYF
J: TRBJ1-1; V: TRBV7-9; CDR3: CASSPGGWDTEAFF
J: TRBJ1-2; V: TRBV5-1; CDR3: CASSMGQGRDGYTF
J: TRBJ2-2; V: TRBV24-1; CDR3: CATSDPTSGRALAGELFF
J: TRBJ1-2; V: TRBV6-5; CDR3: CASKMTGAGGYTF
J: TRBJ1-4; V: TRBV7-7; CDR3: CASSVPGGQLFF
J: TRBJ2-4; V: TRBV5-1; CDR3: CASSLADREGNIQYF
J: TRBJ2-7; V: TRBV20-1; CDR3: CSARRRGRARQQYF
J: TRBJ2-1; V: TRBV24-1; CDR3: CATSTVRSSYNEQFF
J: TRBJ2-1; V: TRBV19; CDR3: CASSSHLQSSYNEQFF